This is a list of T cell receptor beta chains from one sample in a study of post-analysis software for immune sequencing data. TCRdb reprocessed the PCR reads with MiXCR, giving one entry per CDR3 protein. This table holds about 680,000 distinct CDR3 sequences, about 60% found once. Material for sequencing was blood. The receptors originated from a girl aged 2 to 9 with multiple sclerosis. The CDR3 runs from the conserved cysteine through the conserved F or W. D genes are given only for firm matches. The size entry is marked missing in some rows and otherwise reads once, few, many or a size class.

D gene,V gene,J gene,clone size,CDR3 protein,CDR3 DNA
-,TRBV3-1,TRBJ2-3,once,CASSPRLSTDTQYF,TGTGCCAGCAGCCCCCGACTGAGCACAGATACGCAGTATTTT
-,TRBV6-5,TRBJ2-7,once,CASRREKGGAYEQYF,TGTGCCAGCAGACGAGAGAAAGGAGGGGCCTACGAGCAGTACTTC
-,TRBV27,TRBJ1-5,-,CASSFGRGNQPQHF,TGTGCCAGCAGTTTCGGCCGGGGGAATCAGCCCCAGCATTTT
TRBD2,TRBV20-1,TRBJ2-3,many,CSATSGGAGTDTQYF,TGCAGTGCTACTAGCGGGGGGGCCGGCACAGATACGCAGTATTTT
-,TRBV6-2/TRBV6-3,TRBJ1-5,few,CASDSVNQPQHF,TGTGCCAGCGACAGTGTGAATCAGCCCCAGCATTTT
-,TRBV20-1,TRBJ2-1,-,CSASVLNEQFF,TGCAGTGCATCGGTCCTCAATGAGCAGTTCTTC
-,TRBV7-2,TRBJ2-5,-,CASSLRLGEDGRQETQYF,TGTGCCAGCAGCTTAAGACTCGGGGAGGACGGCAGACAAGAGACCCAGTACTTC
TRBD2,TRBV12-3/TRBV12-4,TRBJ2-1,-,CASSPTTSGRFEQFF,TGTGCCAGCAGTCCCACGACTAGCGGGAGATTCGAGCAGTTCTTC
TRBD2,TRBV6-1,TRBJ2-3,-,CASSPGLAGEDTQYF,TGTGCCAGCAGCCCGGGACTAGCGGGGGAGGATACGCAGTATTTT
-,TRBV2,TRBJ1-2,once,CASSADLDSLYGYTF,TGTGCCAGCAGTGCCGACTTGGACAGCCTCTATGGCTACACCTTC
-,TRBV25-1,TRBJ1-1,once,CASSGLTGNTEAFF,TGTGCCAGCAGTGGACTGACAGGGAACACTGAAGCTTTCTTT
-,TRBV27,TRBJ1-1,-,CASSLSVKRGLNTEAFF,TGTGCCAGCAGTTTATCGGTCAAAAGGGGGTTGAACACTGAAGCTTTCTTT
TRBD2,TRBV12-3/TRBV12-4,TRBJ2-5,-,CASSFSALTSGGQETQYF,TGTGCCAGCAGTTTCTCCGCCCTGACTAGCGGGGGACAAGAGACCCAGTACTTC
-,TRBV10-2,TRBJ1-2,-,CASSATRPANYGYTF,TGCGCCAGCAGTGCGACGCGGCCCGCTAACTATGGCTACACCTTC
TRBD2,TRBV11-2,TRBJ2-7,few,CASSLGSGGVFTYEQYF,TGTGCCAGCAGCTTAGGATCGGGGGGGGTTTTTACCTACGAGCAGTACTTC
-,TRBV7-2,TRBJ2-5,-,CASSLEVKGAQYF,TGTGCCAGCAGCTTAGAGGTGAAGGGAGCCCAGTACTTC
TRBD1,TRBV29-1,TRBJ2-5,-,CSVVGTGQGETQYF,TGCAGCGTTGTCGGGACAGGGCAAGGAGAGACCCAGTACTTC
TRBD1,TRBV5-1,TRBJ2-1,-,CASGNRGQGYNEQFF,TGCGCCAGCGGAAACAGGGGGCAAGGATACAATGAGCAGTTCTTC
-,TRBV2,TRBJ2-5,-,CASSARVRETQYF,TGTGCCAGCAGTGCTCGGGTACGAGAGACCCAGTACTTC
TRBD2,TRBV30,TRBJ2-1,-,CAWGTSGVYNEQFF,TGTGCCTGGGGGACTAGCGGGGTCTACAATGAGCAGTTCTTC
-,TRBV29-1,TRBJ2-5,-,CSVGFFGQRQETQYF,TGCAGCGTTGGCTTCTTTGGACAGAGGCAAGAGACCCAGTACTTC
TRBD1,TRBV19,TRBJ1-2,-,CASSILRRMTGYGYTF,TGTGCCAGTAGTATTCTCCGCCGGATGACAGGGTACGGCTACACCTTC
-,TRBV7-2,TRBJ2-1,-,CASSPQRGNEQFF,TGTGCCAGCAGCCCCCAGAGGGGAAATGAGCAGTTCTTC
-,TRBV7-8,TRBJ2-1,-,CASSSQVEQFF,TGTGCCAGCAGCTCACAGGTGGAGCAGTTCTTC
-,TRBV12-3/TRBV12-4,TRBJ2-6,many,CASSSTGANVLTF,TGCGCCAGCAGCTCGACTGGGGCCAACGTCCTGACTTTC
-,TRBV5-1,TRBJ2-1,-,CASSRRADQPNNEQFF,TGCGCCAGCAGCCGTAGGGCGGACCAGCCGAACAATGAGCAGTTCTTC
TRBD2,TRBV7-2,TRBJ2-1,-,CASSSSGGKYNEQFF,TGTGCCAGCAGCTCTAGCGGGGGCAAATACAATGAGCAGTTCTTC
-,TRBV11-2,TRBJ2-2,once,CASSRTTGTNTGELFF,TGTGCCAGCAGCCGAACTACCGGGACCAACACCGGGGAGCTGTTTTTT
-,TRBV5-1,TRBJ2-1,-,CASSLAIIDEQFF,TGCGCCAGCAGCTTGGCGATCATAGATGAGCAGTTCTTC
TRBD2,TRBV5-1,TRBJ2-1,-,CASKNLAGEGQFF,TGCGCCAGCAAAAATCTAGCGGGAGAGGGGCAGTTCTTC
-,TRBV12-3/TRBV12-4,TRBJ2-5,-,CASSLRHQEAQYF,TGTGCCAGCAGTTTAAGACATCAAGAGGCCCAGTACTTC
TRBD1,TRBV4-1,TRBJ1-2,few,CASSQMPGQHYGYTF,TGCGCCAGCAGCCAAATGCCGGGACAGCACTATGGCTACACCTTC
-,TRBV7-9,TRBJ1-2,-,CASSSTDGLDGYTF,TGTGCTAGCAGCTCTACCGACGGTCTCGATGGCTACACCTTC
-,TRBV20-1,TRBJ2-3,-,CGASPTSTDTQYF,TGCGGTGCTTCACCCACTAGCACAGATACGCAGTATTTT
TRBD2,TRBV12-3/TRBV12-4,TRBJ2-1,-,CASSLGTSGSGPYNEQFF,TGTGCCAGCAGTTTAGGGACTAGCGGGTCAGGGCCCTACAATGAGCAGTTCTTC
-,TRBV28,TRBJ1-5,-,CASSLYRDGQPQHF,TGTGCCAGCAGTTTATACAGGGACGGACAGCCCCAGCATTTT
-,TRBV5-1,TRBJ1-1,-,CASSSSEDRGRVDTEAFF,TGCGCCAGCAGCTCCTCTGAGGACAGAGGCAGGGTGGACACTGAAGCTTTCTTT
TRBD1,TRBV9,TRBJ1-4,-,CASSATGREKLFF,TGTGCCAGCAGCGCGACAGGGCGGGAAAAACTGTTTTTT
TRBD2,TRBV12-3/TRBV12-4,TRBJ2-3,few,CASSLVPVAGTQYF,TGTGCCAGCAGTTTAGTCCCTGTAGCGGGGACGCAGTATTTT
-,TRBV10-1,TRBJ2-3,-,CASSDFTEGQMQYF,TGCGCCAGCAGTGACTTCACCGAGGGCCAGATGCAGTATTTT
-,TRBV28,TRBJ2-3,-,CASHASTDTQYF,TGTGCCAGCCATGCTAGCACAGATACGCAGTATTTT